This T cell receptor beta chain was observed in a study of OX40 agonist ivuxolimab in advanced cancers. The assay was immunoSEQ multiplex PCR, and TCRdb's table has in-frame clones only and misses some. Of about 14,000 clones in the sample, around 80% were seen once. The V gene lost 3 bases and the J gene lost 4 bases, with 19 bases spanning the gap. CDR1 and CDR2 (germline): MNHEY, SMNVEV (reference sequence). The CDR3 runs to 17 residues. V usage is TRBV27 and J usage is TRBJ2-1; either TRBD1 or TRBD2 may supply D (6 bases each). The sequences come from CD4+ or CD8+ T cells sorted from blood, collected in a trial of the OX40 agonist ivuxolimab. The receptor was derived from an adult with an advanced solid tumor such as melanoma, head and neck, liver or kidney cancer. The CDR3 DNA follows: TGTGCCAGCAGTTTGATAGGGGGGCAAGTGGGATACAATGAGCAGTTCTTC. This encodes CASSLIGGQVGYNEQFF.